This record looks at one TCR beta chain sequence and its context. Its matching antigen is unknown. These data are taken from a study of vaccination effects on CD4 cells after COVID-19. Antigen-specific CD4+ T cells were expanded with viral peptide pools in the ViraFEST assay before sequencing. Scientists isolated CD4+ T cells after a roughly nine-day culture period ended. All participants had two doses of either the BNT162b2 or mRNA-1273 vaccine. TCRdb's copy holds only in-frame clones and misses some; the assay was immunoSEQ multiplex PCR. Of more than 60,000 clones in the sample, 74% are singletons; the top ten hold 1.5% to 1.8%. Sequencing was performed on CD4+ T cells from PBMCs cultured with HCoV-229E spike peptides, taken after COVID-19 vaccination. This receptor was taken from a human donor who received a COVID-19 vaccine.

CDR3 region: CASSSSGGRNTGELFF. CDR3 nucleotides: TGTGCCAGCAGCTCAAGCGGGGGCCGGAACACCGGGGAGCTGTTTTTT. The chain has TRBV5-5 and TRBJ2-2; 8 bases match TRBD2. Germline-derived CDR1 and CDR2 are SGHKS and YYEKEE (reference sequence). J gave up 1 base and V 3 bases, and 5 bases lay outside the gene matches. CDR3 length: 16 residues.